This T cell receptor (beta chain) originates from a study of blood T cell repertoires in COVID-19. Across the whole study: Samples came from the United States, Italy and Spain, spanning acute and convalescent COVID-19. T cells, B-cell-depleted T cells, or PBMCs provided the cDNA or gDNA that served as material.

The germline gives CDR1 SGHTA, CDR2 FQGNSA. Losses at the gene ends were 2 bases for V and 7 bases for J; bases not matched to a gene: 2. This CDR3 has 13 amino acids. As processed by the authors: Amplifying reference gene primers gave estimates of nucleated cell counts. Some clones are missing from TCRdb's copy, which holds only in-frame ones; the method was immunoSEQ multiplex PCR. V, J and clone size were drawn from that table, and D and trimming were deduced from the DNA. Here the sample spans under 300,000 clones, just over 85% being singletons. Material: peripheral blood. This receptor was identified in a woman in her thirties with active or convalescent COVID-19. This chain uses TRBV7-2 with TRBJ2-5; 9 nucleotides agree with TRBD1. CDR3 region: CASSLRQGGTQYF. The CDR3 DNA reads as TGTGCCAGCAGCTTAAGACAGGGGGGGACCCAGTACTTC.